This entry lists 8 T cell receptor beta chains sequenced from one sample in a study of T cells after yellow fever vaccination. TCRdb reprocessed the 5' RACE reads via MiXCR and lists one record per CDR3 protein. Seen here are some 170,000 distinct CDR3 sequences, around 9% observed once, and the top ten hold under 40%. The specimen was CD8+ T cells sorted from PBMCs, collected 45 days after the yellow fever booster vaccination. The receptor set was obtained from a man aged 18 to 29 who received the YFV17D yellow fever vaccine.

Comment on this clonotype: An end of the junction does not agree with germline; a read error may underlie this. The J gene is TRBJ2-3, the V gene TRBV5-6; TRBD2 might be the D (6 bases). Germline V CDR1 and CDR2: SGHDT, YYEEEE. This CDR3 comprises 14 residues. CDR3 in amino acids: CASSFVGEDYTQYF. The CDR3 bases are TGTGCCAGCAGCTTCGTAGGGGAGGACTATACGCAGTATTTC.

This clonotype was seen many times. The chain is built from TRBV6-5 and TRBJ2-5; the D call may be TRBD1 or TRBD2 (5 bases each). This CDR3 is built from 15 residues. The V gene lost 5 bases and the J gene lost 2 bases, with 15 bases spanning the gap. Per germline, CDR1 MNHEY and CDR2 SVGAGI. This CDR3 is CASSPRGAAQETQYF. CDR3 DNA sequence: TGTGCCAGCAGTCCTCGAGGGGCAGCACAAGAGACCCAGTACTTC.

This clonotype was counted a few times. The chain couples TRBV6-1 to TRBJ2-2, with D possibly being TRBD1 (6 bases). V was cut by 4 bases and J by 2 bases, with 11 bases left in between. The V gene's germline CDR1 is MNHNS and CDR2 SASEGT. CDR3 length equals 15 residues. CDR3 protein: CASSGRTDNTGELFF. The CDR3 DNA follows: TGTGCCAGCAGTGGTCGGACAGACAACACCGGGGAGCTGTTTTTT.

The CDR3 protein is CASSYAEGSEAFF. The CDR3 DNA follows: TGTGCCAGCAGTTACGCGGAGGGGTCTGAAGCTTTCTTT. This sequence joins TRBV6-2 or TRBV6-3 and TRBJ1-1; maybe TRBD1 (5 bases). V gave up 2 bases and J gave up 6 bases, with 10 bases separating them. This CDR3 spans 13 amino acids. CDR1 MNHEY and CDR2 SVGEGT come from the germline V gene.

This clonotype was counted ten times or more. The J gene is TRBJ1-4, the V gene TRBV27, with D hard to call. V lost 5 bases, J lost 8 bases, and 12 bases lay in between. Germline CDR1 is MNHEY and CDR2 is SMNVEV (reference sequence). The CDR3 totals 13 residues. Here the CDR3 reads CASSPPLGEKLFF. The CDR3 DNA reads as TGTGCCAGCAGTCCGCCTCTAGGCGAAAAACTGTTTTTT.

In this sample, this clonotype turned up a few times. The chain uses TRBV5-1 and TRBJ2-5; 8 bases line up with TRBD1. Losses at the gene ends were 2 bases for V and 2 bases for J; bases not matched to a gene: 5. The CDR3 covers 15 residues. The germline gives CDR1 SGHRS, CDR2 YFSETQ. Here the CDR3 DNA reads TGCGCCAGCAGCTTAAAACAGGGGGAGCAAGAGACCCAGTACTTC. It yields the protein CASSLKQGEQETQYF.

This clonotype was detected ten times or more. V gene TRBV5-4 combines with J gene TRBJ1-1; D might be TRBD1 (5 bases). V dropped 3 bases and J dropped 7 bases, with 10 bases sitting between them. CDR3 length equals 12 residues. The germline gives CDR1 SGHNT, CDR2 YYREEE (reference sequence). This CDR3 is CASSWGPNEAFF. In DNA, the CDR3 is TGTGCCAGCAGCTGGGGACCGAATGAAGCTTTCTTT.

This clonotype has only a few counts. The V call is TRBV9, the J call TRBJ1-5, with a tentative D call TRBD1 (5 bases). The CDR3 has 13 amino acids. The germline CDR1 and CDR2 sequences are SGDLS and YYNGEE. V gave up 3 bases and J gave up 8 bases, with 12 bases separating them. The CDR3 nucleotides are TGTGCCAGCAGCGCCGGGACTCGGGAGCCCCAGCATTTT. Protein: CASSAGTREPQHF.